This T cell receptor (beta chain) was sequenced for a study of post-analysis software for immune sequencing data. Study background: Relapsing-remitting, secondary progressive and progressive-relapsing multiple sclerosis courses were included. Overall study findings and caveats: A handful of TRBV segments were significantly more frequent in patients than in controls. TRBV5-6, TRBV5-1 and TRBV20-1 were among these segments. Controls had significantly higher normalized Chao1 diversity than multiple sclerosis patients. Under the F measure, samples that were prepared in one batch clustered strongly together.

Included in the TCR beta cDNA libraries were unique molecular identifiers. Around 500,000 cDNA molecules were obtained per 1 to 10 million input T cells. TCRdb re-called the PCR reads through MiXCR, storing one row per CDR3 protein. The profile shows some 690,000 distinct CDR3 sequences, approximately 59% of them singletons. Points on this clonotype: The antigen is unknown.

V was trimmed by 5 bases and J by 2 bases, leaving 19 bases between them. The germline gives CDR1 DFQATT, CDR2 SNEGSKA (reference sequence). This CDR3 comprises 15 residues. V and J are TRBV20-1 and TRBJ2-7; D tentatively reads TRBD1 or TRBD2 (5 bases each). This clonotype originated in a girl aged 2-10 years with multiple sclerosis. The source material was blood. The CDR3 DNA sequence: TGCAGTGCTGGGCCATCAGGGAGAAGCCCCTACGAGCAGTACTTC. It yields the protein CSAGPSGRSPYEQYF.